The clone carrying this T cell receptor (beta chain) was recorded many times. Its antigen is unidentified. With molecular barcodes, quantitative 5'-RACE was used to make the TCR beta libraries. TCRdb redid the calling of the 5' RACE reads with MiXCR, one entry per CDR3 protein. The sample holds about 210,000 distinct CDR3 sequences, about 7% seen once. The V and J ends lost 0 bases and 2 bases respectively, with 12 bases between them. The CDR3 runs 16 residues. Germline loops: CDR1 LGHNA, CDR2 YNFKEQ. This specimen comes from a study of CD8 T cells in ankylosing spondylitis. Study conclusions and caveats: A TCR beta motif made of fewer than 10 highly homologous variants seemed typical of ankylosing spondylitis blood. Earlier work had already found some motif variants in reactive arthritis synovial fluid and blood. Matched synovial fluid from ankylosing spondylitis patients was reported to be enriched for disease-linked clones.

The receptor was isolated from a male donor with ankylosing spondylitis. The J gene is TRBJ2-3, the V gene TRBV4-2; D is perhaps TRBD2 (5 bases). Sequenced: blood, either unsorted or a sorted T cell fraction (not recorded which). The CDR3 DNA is TGTGCCAGCAGCCAAGATAACGGGATACCCACAGATACGCAGTATTTT. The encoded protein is CASSQDNGIPTDTQYF.